The TCR beta chain described here comes from a study of T cell repertoires in cytomegalovirus infection. Across the whole study: Signatures in public TCR beta sequences pointed to both CMV infection and matching HLA type. Study observations and caveats: Using cumulative public TCR beta family frequency, the authors identified those who carried CMV together with the relevant HLA. CMV-specific TCR beta clonotypes restricted by HLA-C were the ones dominating the ex vivo response.

This clonotype was seen a handful of times. Its antigen is still unknown. Germline V gene sequence: CDR1 LNHDA, CDR2 SQIVND (reference sequence). The CDR3 runs to 15 residues. V lost 5 bases to trimming and J lost 6 bases, with 19 bases between them. In TCRdb, the reads were re-called with MiXCR into one record per CDR3 protein. Seen here are 150,000 to 200,000 distinct CDR3 sequences, approximately 14% observed once, and the top ten hold roughly 27%. The clonotype comes from a human donor in good health (CMV status not recorded). Some clones in this sample may be carry-over from other donors' samples. V is TRBV19 and J is TRBJ1-2, with a weak D call TRBD1 (6 bases). What was sequenced was PBMCs. The CDR3 DNA reads as TGTGCCAGTAGTCCTCAACAGGGAGCCCGTCATGGCTACACCTTC. It encodes CASSPQQGARHGYTF.